One sample yielded the 31 T cell receptor beta chains listed below, sequenced in a study of radiation and T cells in renal cell carcinoma. Indicated treatment: treatment-naive control, cytoreductive nephrectomy. Generated by immunoSEQ multiplex PCR, the TCRdb table keeps only in-frame clones and is missing some. The sample consists of roughly 18,000 clones, around 63% of them appearing once. The sequencing used tumor tissue, collected from a patient whose treatment was nephrectomy without radiotherapy. These receptors all come from a man aged 45-65 years with renal cell carcinoma.

The chain couples TRBV2 to TRBJ1-1, with a weak D call TRBD1 (6 bases). Per germline, CDR1 SNHLY and CDR2 FYNNEI. V was clipped by 8 bases and J by 0 bases, with 10 bases between them. The CDR3 length is 13 residues. The CDR3 nucleotides are TGTGCCAGCGCCAGACAGGTGAACACTGAAGCTTTCTTT. Translating it yields CASARQVNTEAFF.

This sequence joins TRBV29-1 and TRBJ2-7, with TRBD1 identical over 7 bases. The V segment lost 5 bases and the J segment 0 bases; nucleotides outside the gene matches: 4. CDR1 and CDR2 from the germline V gene are SQVTM and ANQGSEA. CDR3 size: 13 residues. CDR3 protein: CSVIRDSSYEQYF. DNA of the CDR3: TGCAGCGTTATCCGGGACAGCTCCTACGAGCAGTACTTC.

This chain connects TRBV4-1 to TRBJ1-2, with 7 bases identical to TRBD1. There are 18 residues in the CDR3. From germline, CDR1 is MGHRA and CDR2 YSYEKL. The V segment lost 0 bases and the J segment 0 bases; nucleotides outside the gene matches: 10. This CDR3 is CASSQDLVRTGANYGYTF. The CDR3 nucleotides are TGCGCCAGCAGCCAAGATCTAGTTCGGACAGGAGCTAACTATGGCTACACCTTC.

The gene calls are TRBV28 and TRBJ1-5; the D gene is possibly TRBD1 (6 bases). Trimming left V 8 bases short and J 2 bases short, with 16 bases between. This CDR3 has 15 residues. Germline V lookup: CDR1 MDHEN, CDR2 SYDVKM. The CDR3 sequence: CASWAGGGGNQPQHF. As DNA, the CDR3 is TGTGCCAGCTGGGCGGGGGGCGGCGGCAATCAGCCCCAGCATTTT. The variable domain in full, with the rest retrieved from reference TRBV28 and TRBJ1-5, is DVKVTQSSRYLVKRTGEKVFLECVQDMDHENMFWYRQDPGLGLRLIYFSYDVKMKEKGDIPEGYSVSREKKERFSLILESASTNQTSMYLCASWAGGGGNQPQHFGDGTRLSIL.

V is TRBV5-5 and J is TRBJ1-6; 11 nucleotides match TRBD1. Per germline, CDR1 SGHKS and CDR2 YYEKEE (reference sequence). After removal of 3 bases from V and 7 bases from J, the junction contained 3 bases not matched to a gene. The CDR3 spans 15 residues. CDR3 nucleotide sequence: TGTGCCAGCAGCTCGGGACAGGGGGTAAATTCACCCCTCCACTTT. It translates to CASSSGQGVNSPLHF.

This clone was picked up a small number of times. This chain joins TRBV19 and TRBJ1-5, with D perhaps TRBD1 (6 bases). This CDR3 spans 15 amino acids. Trimming took off 6 bases at V and 5 bases at J, with 17 bases between the two ends. The germline V gene has CDR1 LNHDA and CDR2 SQIVND (reference sequence). The CDR3 loop reads CASSFGQRVDQPQHF. The CDR3 DNA reads as TGTGCCAGTAGCTTCGGACAGCGAGTTGATCAGCCCCAGCATTTT.

The chain recombines TRBV7-8 with TRBJ2-7; the D gene is possibly TRBD1 (5 bases). CDR1 is SGHVS and CDR2 is FQNEAQ in the germline V gene. This CDR3 has 15 residues. V lost 1 base, J lost 3 bases, and 13 bases lay in between. CDR3: CASSLEPLQGYEQYF. The CDR3 bases are TGTGCCAGCAGCTTAGAGCCACTCCAGGGCTACGAGCAGTACTTC.

This clone was found a few times. The V call is TRBV7-6, the J call TRBJ2-7, with 11 bases that match TRBD1. V was clipped by 4 bases and J by 9 bases; unmatched bases: 8. CDR1 is SGHVS and CDR2 is FNYEAQ in the germline V gene. The CDR3 is made up of 14 amino acids. DNA of the CDR3: TGTGCCAGCAGCTCTGGGACAGGGGGATCGGGGCAGTACTTC. Its protein is CASSSGTGGSGQYF.

J is TRBJ1-2 and V is TRBV30; D gene unclear. CDR1 GTSNPN and CDR2 SVGIG come from the germline V gene (reference sequence). V was shortened by 2 bases and J by 4 bases, with 8 bases between the two germline ends. The CDR3 has 12 amino acids. CDR3 coding DNA: TGTGCCTGGAGTAGGGCTAGCTATGGCTACACCTTC. As protein: CAWSRASYGYTF.

The rearrangement joins TRBV29-1 to TRBJ1-2; TRBD1 agrees at 10 bases. CDR3 length: 12 amino acids. From germline, CDR1 is SQVTM and CDR2 ANQGSEA. Trimming removed 7 bases from V and 2 bases from J; junction bases left unmatched: 1. CDR3 protein: CSGTGGNYGYTF. The CDR3 DNA follows: TGCAGCGGGACAGGGGGGAACTATGGCTACACCTTC.

As DNA, the CDR3 is TGCGCCAGCAGCTTTGTAGGAGCAGCCGCCGATGGCTACACCTTC. Protein sequence: CASSFVGAAADGYTF. The genes are TRBV5-1 and TRBJ1-2; D unresolved. In germline, CDR1 is SGHRS, CDR2 YFSETQ. V was shortened by 2 bases and J by 6 bases, with 17 bases between the two germline ends. CDR3 size: 15 residues. The complete variable domain, with remaining parts taken from reference TRBV5-1 and TRBJ1-2, reads KAGVTQTPRYLIKTRGQQVTLSCSPISGHRSVSWYQQTPGQGLQFLFEYFSETQRNKGNFPGRFSGRQFSNSRSEMNVSTLELGDSALYLCASSFVGAAADGYTFGSGTRLTVV.

The chain links TRBV5-6 to TRBJ2-7; D call uncertain. The germline CDR1 and CDR2 sequences are SGHDT and YYEEEE. CDR3 size: 14 residues. V lost 0 bases and J 1 base, leaving 8 bases between the germline ends. The CDR3 region has the DNA TGTGCCAGCAGCTTGGGGCCAAGGTCCTACGAGCAGTACTTC. Protein sequence: CASSLGPRSYEQYF.

The chain joins TRBV5-6 to TRBJ2-2; D call uncertain. Germline CDR1 SGHDT, CDR2 YYEEEE. V was pared by 2 bases and J by 4 bases, with 0 bases between. The CDR3 extends over 11 amino acids. CDR3 region: CASSFTGELFF. The CDR3 coding sequence is TGTGCCAGCAGCTTCACCGGGGAGCTGTTTTTT. Combining the CDR3 with reference TRBV5-6 and TRBJ2-2 gives the whole variable domain DAGVTQSPTHLIKTRGQQVTLRCSPKSGHDTVSWYQQALGQGPQFIFQYYEEEERQRGNFPDRFSGHQFPNYSSELNVNALLLGDSALYLCASSFTGELFFGEGSRLTVL.

The rearrangement uses TRBV9 and TRBJ1-1, with TRBD1 matching 7 bases. J was trimmed by 1 base and V by 3 bases; bases with no gene match: 6. The CDR3 is 15 residues long. Germline CDR1 is SGDLS and CDR2 is YYNGEE. CDR3: CASSAMTGPNTEAFF. The CDR3 DNA sequence: TGTGCCAGCAGCGCTATGACAGGGCCGAACACTGAAGCTTTCTTT.

The V and J genes are TRBV6-5 and TRBJ1-1; 8 bases match TRBD1. The CDR3 has 14 amino acids. Germline V gives CDR1 MNHEY, CDR2 SVGAGI. Germline trimming cut 2 bases from V and 5 bases from J; bases unmatched to any gene: 4. This CDR3 reads CASSYSRGRTEAFF. In nucleotides, the CDR3 is TGTGCCAGCAGTTACAGCAGGGGGCGGACTGAAGCTTTCTTT.

This clone was seen a few times. In nucleotides, the CDR3 is TGTGCCAGTAGTATGCGACAGGGTATCGATTACGAGCAGTACTTC. It encodes CASSMRQGIDYEQYF. This chain joins TRBV19 and TRBJ2-7, with 7 bases identical to TRBD1. The CDR3 is made up of 15 amino acids. J gave up 4 bases and V 3 bases, and 9 bases lay outside the gene matches. The germline gives CDR1 LNHDA, CDR2 SQIVND (reference sequence).

This rearrangement joins TRBV12-5 to TRBJ2-2, with a weak D call TRBD1 (6 bases). The CDR3 length is 14 residues. Germline V gene data show CDR1 as LGHNT and CDR2 as FRNRAP. Trimming removed 2 bases at V and 3 bases at J, with 7 bases between. The CDR3 loop reads CASGLQGHTGELFF. CDR3 DNA: TGTGCTAGTGGTTTGCAGGGGCACACCGGGGAGCTGTTTTTT.

The J gene is TRBJ1-1, the V gene TRBV27; tentatively, D is TRBD1 (6 bases). The CDR3 totals 16 residues. Between the trimmed V and J ends, which lost 3 bases and 5 bases, there was a span of 19 bases. Germline V gene sequence: CDR1 MNHEY, CDR2 SMNVEV (reference sequence). CDR3 in DNA: TGTGCCAGCAGTTTCCAGGGGAGGGCGGATATTACTGAAGCTTTCTTT. Its translation is CASSFQGRADITEAFF.

This chain uses TRBV10-3 with TRBJ1-2, with unresolved D. The CDR3 loop spans 13 amino acids. Trimming took 0 bases from V and 3 from J, leaving 5 bases between them. CDR1 ENHRY and CDR2 SYGVKD come from the germline V gene. CDR3 sequence reads: CAISESRDYGYTF. In DNA form, the CDR3 reads TGTGCCATCAGTGAGTCGCGGGACTATGGCTACACCTTC.

This clone is classed as large. The CDR3 loop is CATSEGGFSSYNEQFF. DNA for the CDR3: TGTGCCACCTCCGAAGGGGGGTTTAGCTCCTACAATGAGCAGTTCTTC. This chain uses TRBV15 with TRBJ2-1; D could derive from TRBD1 or TRBD2 (6 bases each). Trimming removed 8 bases from V and 0 bases from J, with 17 bases in between. The CDR3 extends over 16 amino acids. In germline, CDR1 is LNHNV, CDR2 YYDKDF (reference sequence). Drawing the rest from reference TRBV15 and TRBJ2-1, the complete variable domain is DAMVIQNPRYQVTQFGKPVTLSCSQTLNHNVMYWYQQKSSQAPKLLFHYYDKDFNNEADTPDNFQSRRPNTSFCFLDIRSPGLGDTAMYLCATSEGGFSSYNEQFFGPGTRLTVL.

The rearrangement links TRBV11-3 to TRBJ2-3; perhaps TRBD2 as D (7 bases). Trimming took 1 base from V and 4 from J, leaving 12 bases between them. This CDR3 is built from 15 residues. Germline CDR1 reads SGHNT; CDR2 reads YENEEA. CDR3 coding DNA: TGTGCCAGCAGCTTAGGAAGGGGGGGCTCAGATACGCAGTATTTT. It is translated as CASSLGRGGSDTQYF.

V gene TRBV4-2 combines with J gene TRBJ1-1; D gene ambiguous. The CDR3 sequence is 10 residues long. From germline, CDR1 is LGHNA and CDR2 YNFKEQ. With 5 bases removed from V and 8 bases from J, the gap between germline ends came to 6 bases. The CDR3 protein is CASSGREAFF. DNA for the CDR3: TGTGCCAGCAGCGGGAGAGAAGCTTTCTTT.

DNA for the CDR3: TGTGCCAGCAGTTTATCAGGGGCCCCCTACGAGCAGTACTTC. As protein: CASSLSGAPYEQYF. V and J are TRBV27 and TRBJ2-7, with TRBD1 as a possible D gene (5 bases). V dropped 0 bases and J dropped 2 bases, with 8 bases sitting between them. Germline CDR1 MNHEY, CDR2 SMNVEV (reference sequence). The CDR3 totals 14 residues.

V usage is TRBV4-3 and J usage is TRBJ2-2; 7 bases agree with TRBD2. Germline assignment: CDR1 LGHNA and CDR2 YSLEER. V lost 0 bases and J lost 1; bases outside the gene matches: 11. CDR3 length: 19 residues. The CDR3 is CASSQDHYGVAGNTGELFF. CDR3 in DNA: TGCGCCAGCAGCCAAGATCATTACGGGGTAGCGGGGAACACCGGGGAGCTGTTTTTT.

Only a few counts were recorded for this clone. The chain combines TRBV25-1 with TRBJ1-2; D is uncertain. This CDR3 is 14 amino acids long. The germline V gene encodes CDR1 MGHDK and CDR2 SYGVNS. Trimming left V 1 base short and J 0 bases short, with 6 bases between. Here the CDR3 reads CASSESGANYGYTF. CDR3 bases: TGTGCCAGCAGTGAATCTGGGGCTAACTATGGCTACACCTTC.

J is TRBJ2-5 and V is TRBV4-2; 10 bases map to TRBD2. Germline-derived CDR1 and CDR2 are LGHNA and YNFKEQ. This CDR3 is 16 amino acids long. Trimming took 4 bases from V and 1 from J; bases not matched to a gene: 6. The CDR3 coding sequence is TGTGCCAGCAGCCCACGACTAGCGGGCCGCCAAGAGACCCAGTACTTC. This encodes CASSPRLAGRQETQYF.

The V and J genes are TRBV2 and TRBJ1-5; no clear D gene. The germline V gene has CDR1 SNHLY and CDR2 FYNNEI. The CDR3 covers 12 residues. V lost 7 bases and J 5 bases, leaving 9 bases between the germline ends. The CDR3 nucleotides read TGTGCCAGCAAGGACCCATATCAGCCCCAGCATTTT. Its protein is CASKDPYQPQHF.

This clone was counted a few times. The chain is built from TRBV19 and TRBJ1-1, with D possibly TRBD1 on 6 matching bases. Germline lookup yields CDR1 LNHDA and CDR2 SQIVND (reference sequence). The CDR3 runs to 17 residues. The V and J ends lost 1 base and 0 bases respectively, with 15 bases between them. CDR3 residues: CASSIARAGDMNTEAFF. The CDR3 DNA sequence: TGTGCCAGTAGTATAGCCAGGGCGGGGGACATGAACACTGAAGCTTTCTTT.

This clone appeared a single time. The CDR3 loop is CASSLGHSATREGIQYF. The CDR3 nucleotides are TGCGCCAGCAGCTTGGGCCATTCGGCCACTAGGGAAGGAATTCAGTACTTC. The chain employs TRBV5-1 and TRBJ2-4, with a weak D call TRBD2 (5 bases). This CDR3 spans 17 amino acids. The ends were cut back, 0 bases at V and 10 bases at J, with 23 bases in the middle. Germline V gene sequence: CDR1 SGHRS, CDR2 YFSETQ.

CDR3 residues: CSVVSGSSGELFF. The CDR3, as DNA: TGCAGCGTTGTAAGCGGGAGTTCCGGGGAGCTGTTTTTT. This chain uses TRBV29-1 with TRBJ2-2; TRBD2 aligns across 8 bases. The CDR3 is 13 amino acids. CDR1 is SQVTM and CDR2 is ANQGSEA in the germline V gene. V was pared by 4 bases and J by 6 bases, with 4 bases of the junction left unmatched.

The chain links TRBV5-4 to TRBJ1-5; D not certain. CDR3 length: 14 residues. CDR1 SGHNT and CDR2 YYREEE come from the germline V gene (reference sequence). V lost 0 bases and J 11 bases, leaving 15 bases between the germline ends. The CDR3 is CASSLERDRRAQHF. The CDR3 DNA reads TGTGCCAGCAGCTTGGAACGGGATCGAAGGGCCCAGCATTTT.